The T cell receptor beta chain described here comes from a study of T cells in Graves' hyperthyroidism and ophthalmopathy. It was RNA transcripts that yielded the amplified TCR beta CDR3 regions. RT-PCR in the first round (using the HTBI primer set) targeted the TCR CDR3. Each CDR3 protein gets one entry after TCRdb re-called the multiplex PCR reads with MiXCR. The data hold about 690,000 distinct CDR3 sequences, with 15% to 20% observed a single time. Stability of Graves' hyperthyroidism was defined as absent ophthalmopathy progression within 18 months. The diagnostic basis comprised clinical symptoms, serum thyroxine and TRAb, thyroid ultrasound and orbital computed tomography. The germline V gene has CDR1 ENHRY and CDR2 SYGVKD. The CDR3 totals 12 residues. The V end was cut by 4 bases, the J end by 3 bases, with 6 bases between. Only a few counts were recorded for this clonotype.

The chain uses TRBV10-3 and TRBJ1-2; D is ambiguous. This receptor was identified in a man aged 50 to 59 with Graves' hyperthyroidism. Input material: blood. The CDR3 protein is CAISGEDYGYTF. The CDR3 nucleotides read TGTGCCATCAGTGGGGAAGACTATGGCTACACCTTC.